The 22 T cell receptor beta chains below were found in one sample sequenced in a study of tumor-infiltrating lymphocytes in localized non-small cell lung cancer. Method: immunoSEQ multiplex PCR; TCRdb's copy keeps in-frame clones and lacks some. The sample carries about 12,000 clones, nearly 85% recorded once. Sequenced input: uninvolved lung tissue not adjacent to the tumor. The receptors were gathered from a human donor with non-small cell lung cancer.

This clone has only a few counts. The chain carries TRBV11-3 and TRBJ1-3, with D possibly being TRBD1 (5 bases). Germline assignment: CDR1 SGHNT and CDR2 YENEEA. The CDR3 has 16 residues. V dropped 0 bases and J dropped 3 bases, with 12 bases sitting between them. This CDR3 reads CASSLDGAVSGNTIYF. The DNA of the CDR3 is TGTGCCAGCAGCTTAGACGGGGCCGTGAGTGGAAACACCATATATTTT.

CDR3 DNA sequence: TGTGCCAGCAGCCAGCTACTCGGGAACACCGGGGAGCTGTTTTTT. This translates into CASSQLLGNTGELFF. This chain connects TRBV7-2 to TRBJ2-2; unclear D gene. Germline CDR1 SGHTA, CDR2 FQGNSA. CDR3 length: 15 residues. V was pared by 5 bases and J by 1 base, with 11 bases between. The complete variable domain, with remaining parts taken from reference TRBV7-2 and TRBJ2-2, reads GAGVSQSPSNKVTEKGKDVELRCDPISGHTALYWYRQSLGQGLEFLIYFQGNSAPDKSGLPSDRFSAERTGGSVSTLTIQRTQQEDSAVYLCASSQLLGNTGELFFGEGSRLTVL.

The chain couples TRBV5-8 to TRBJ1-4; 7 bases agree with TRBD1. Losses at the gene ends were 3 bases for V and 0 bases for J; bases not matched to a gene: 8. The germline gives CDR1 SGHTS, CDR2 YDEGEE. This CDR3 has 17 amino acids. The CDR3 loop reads CASSWDRLAATNEKLFF. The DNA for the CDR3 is TGTGCCAGCAGCTGGGACAGATTAGCTGCAACTAATGAAAAACTGTTTTTT.

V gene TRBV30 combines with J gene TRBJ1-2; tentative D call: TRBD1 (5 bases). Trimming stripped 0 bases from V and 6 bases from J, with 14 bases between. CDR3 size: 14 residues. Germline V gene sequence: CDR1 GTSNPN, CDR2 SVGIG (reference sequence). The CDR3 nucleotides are TGTGCCTGGAGTGTAGGTGGGGGTTTAAATGGCTACACCTTC. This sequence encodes CAWSVGGGLNGYTF.

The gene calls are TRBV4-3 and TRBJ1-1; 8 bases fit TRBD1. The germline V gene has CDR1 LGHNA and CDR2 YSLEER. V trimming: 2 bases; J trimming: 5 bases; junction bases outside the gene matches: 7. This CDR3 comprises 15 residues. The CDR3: CASSQSRTGKTEAFF. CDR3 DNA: TGCGCCAGCAGCCAAAGCAGGACAGGGAAGACTGAAGCTTTCTTT.

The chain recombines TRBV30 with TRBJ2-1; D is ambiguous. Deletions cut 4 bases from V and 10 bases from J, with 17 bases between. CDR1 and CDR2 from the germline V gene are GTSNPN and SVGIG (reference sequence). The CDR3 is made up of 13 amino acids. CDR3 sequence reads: CAWMRTGYEEQFF. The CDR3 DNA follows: TGTGCCTGGATGAGGACGGGCTATGAGGAGCAGTTCTTC.

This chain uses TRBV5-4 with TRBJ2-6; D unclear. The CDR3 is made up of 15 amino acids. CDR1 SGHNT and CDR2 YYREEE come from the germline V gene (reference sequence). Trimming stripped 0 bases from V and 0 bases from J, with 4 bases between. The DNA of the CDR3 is TGTGCCAGCAGCTTGGTGGACTCTGGGGCCAACGTCCTGACTTTC. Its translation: CASSLVDSGANVLTF. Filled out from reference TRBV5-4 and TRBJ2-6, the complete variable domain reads ETGVTQSPTHLIKTRGQQVTLRCSSQSGHNTVSWYQQALGQGPQFIFQYYREEENGRGNFPPRFSGLQFPNYSSELNVNALELDDSALYLCASSLVDSGANVLTFGAGSRLTVL.

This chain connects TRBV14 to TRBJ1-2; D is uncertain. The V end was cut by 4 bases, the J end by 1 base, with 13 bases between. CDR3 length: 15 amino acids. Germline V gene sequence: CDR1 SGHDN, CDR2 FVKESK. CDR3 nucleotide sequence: TGTGCCAGCAGCCGAGTTAACCGGGTTAACTATGGCTACACCTTC. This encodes CASSRVNRVNYGYTF.

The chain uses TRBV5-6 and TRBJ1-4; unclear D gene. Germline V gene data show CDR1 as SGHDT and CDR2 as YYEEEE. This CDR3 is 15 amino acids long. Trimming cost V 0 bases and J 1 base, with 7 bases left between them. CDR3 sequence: CASSLDGETNEKLFF. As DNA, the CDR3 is TGTGCCAGCAGCTTGGACGGAGAAACTAATGAAAAACTGTTTTTT.

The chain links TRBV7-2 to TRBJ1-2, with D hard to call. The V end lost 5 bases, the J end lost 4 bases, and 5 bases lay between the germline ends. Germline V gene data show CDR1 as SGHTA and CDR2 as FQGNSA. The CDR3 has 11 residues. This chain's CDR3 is CASSKGYGYTF. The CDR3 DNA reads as TGTGCCAGCAGCAAGGGCTATGGCTACACCTTC.

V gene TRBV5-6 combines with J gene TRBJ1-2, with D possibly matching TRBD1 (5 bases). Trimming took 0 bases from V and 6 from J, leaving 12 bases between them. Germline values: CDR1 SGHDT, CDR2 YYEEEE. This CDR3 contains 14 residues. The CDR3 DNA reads TGTGCCAGCAGCTTGGGGGGGTTCCAAGATGGCTACACCTTC. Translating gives CASSLGGFQDGYTF.

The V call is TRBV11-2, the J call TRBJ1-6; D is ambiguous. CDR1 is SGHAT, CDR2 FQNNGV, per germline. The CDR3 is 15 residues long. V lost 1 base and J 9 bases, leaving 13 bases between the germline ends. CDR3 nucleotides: TGTGCCAGCAGCTTAGTAGCGGAAGAACGTTCACCCCTCCACTTT. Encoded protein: CASSLVAEERSPLHF.

The CDR3 nucleotides are TGTGCCTACAAGAAAGCAGGGGACTTCTCTGGGGCCAACGTCCTGACTTTC. Protein sequence: CAYKKAGDFSGANVLTF. The chain recombines TRBV30 with TRBJ2-6, with D perhaps matching TRBD1 or TRBD2 (6 bases each). V was clipped by 7 bases and J by 0 bases, with 19 bases between them. Per the germline V gene, CDR1 is GTSNPN and CDR2 is SVGIG (reference sequence). The CDR3 contains 17 residues.

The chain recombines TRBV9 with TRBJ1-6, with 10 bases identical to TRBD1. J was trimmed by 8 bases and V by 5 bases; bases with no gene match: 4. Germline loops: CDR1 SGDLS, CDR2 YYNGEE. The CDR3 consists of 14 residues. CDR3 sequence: CASSKTGGDSPLHF. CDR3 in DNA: TGTGCCAGCAGTAAGACAGGGGGCGATTCACCCCTCCACTTT.

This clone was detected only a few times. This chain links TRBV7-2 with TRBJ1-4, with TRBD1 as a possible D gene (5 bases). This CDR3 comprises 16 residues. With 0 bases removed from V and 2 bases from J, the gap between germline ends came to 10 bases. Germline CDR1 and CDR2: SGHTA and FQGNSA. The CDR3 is CASSLARAGTNEKLFF. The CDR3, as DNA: TGTGCCAGCAGCTTAGCCAGGGCGGGGACTAATGAAAAACTGTTTTTT. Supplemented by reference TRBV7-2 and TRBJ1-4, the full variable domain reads GAGVSQSPSNKVTEKGKDVELRCDPISGHTALYWYRQSLGQGLEFLIYFQGNSAPDKSGLPSDRFSAERTGGSVSTLTIQRTQQEDSAVYLCASSLARAGTNEKLFFGSGTQLSVL.

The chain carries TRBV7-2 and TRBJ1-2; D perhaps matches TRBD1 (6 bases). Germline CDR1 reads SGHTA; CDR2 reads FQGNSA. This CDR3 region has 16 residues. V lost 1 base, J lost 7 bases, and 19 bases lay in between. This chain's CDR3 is CASSLGDPTGGFGYTF. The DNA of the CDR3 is TGTGCCAGCAGCTTAGGGGATCCGACAGGTGGTTTTGGCTACACCTTC. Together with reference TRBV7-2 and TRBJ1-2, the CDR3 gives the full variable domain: GAGVSQSPSNKVTEKGKDVELRCDPISGHTALYWYRQSLGQGLEFLIYFQGNSAPDKSGLPSDRFSAERTGGSVSTLTIQRTQQEDSAVYLCASSLGDPTGGFGYTFGSGTRLTVV.

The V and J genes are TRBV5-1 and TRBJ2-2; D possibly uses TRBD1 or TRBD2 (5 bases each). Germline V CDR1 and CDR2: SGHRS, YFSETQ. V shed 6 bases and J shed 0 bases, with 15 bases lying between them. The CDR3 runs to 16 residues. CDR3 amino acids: CASTLGTGTNTGELFF. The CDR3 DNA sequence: TGCGCCAGCACCCTCGGGACCGGGACGAACACCGGGGAGCTGTTTTTT.

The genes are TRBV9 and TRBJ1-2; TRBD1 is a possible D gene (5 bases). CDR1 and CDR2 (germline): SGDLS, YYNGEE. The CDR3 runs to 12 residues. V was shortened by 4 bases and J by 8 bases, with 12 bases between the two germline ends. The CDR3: CASSQRKGGYTF. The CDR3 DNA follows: TGTGCCAGCAGCCAGAGGAAGGGGGGCTACACCTTC. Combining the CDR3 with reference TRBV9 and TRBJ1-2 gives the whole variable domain DSGVTQTPKHLITATGQRVTLRCSPRSGDLSVYWYQQSLDQGLQFLIQYYNGEERAKGNILERFSAQQFPDLHSELNLSSLELGDSALYFCASSQRKGGYTFGSGTRLTVV.

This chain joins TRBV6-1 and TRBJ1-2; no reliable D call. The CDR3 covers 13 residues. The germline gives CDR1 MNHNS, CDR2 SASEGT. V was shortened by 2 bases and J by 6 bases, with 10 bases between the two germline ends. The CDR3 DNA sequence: TGTGCCAGCAGTGAAATAGGAGGGAATGGCTACACCTTC. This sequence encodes CASSEIGGNGYTF.

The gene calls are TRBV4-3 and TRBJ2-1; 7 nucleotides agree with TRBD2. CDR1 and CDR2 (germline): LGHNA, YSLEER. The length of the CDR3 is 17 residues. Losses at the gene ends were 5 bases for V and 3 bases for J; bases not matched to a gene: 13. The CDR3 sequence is CASSKATGTNFYNEQFF. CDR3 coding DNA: TGCGCCAGCAGCAAAGCCACCGGGACTAATTTCTACAATGAGCAGTTCTTC.

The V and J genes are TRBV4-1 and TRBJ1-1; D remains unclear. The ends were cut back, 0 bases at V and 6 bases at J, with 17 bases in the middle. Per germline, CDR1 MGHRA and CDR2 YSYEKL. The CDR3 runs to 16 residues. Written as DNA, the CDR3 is TGCGCCAGCAGCCAAGAAGGCCGGGGAACGTACGCTGAAGCTTTCTTT. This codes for CASSQEGRGTYAEAFF.

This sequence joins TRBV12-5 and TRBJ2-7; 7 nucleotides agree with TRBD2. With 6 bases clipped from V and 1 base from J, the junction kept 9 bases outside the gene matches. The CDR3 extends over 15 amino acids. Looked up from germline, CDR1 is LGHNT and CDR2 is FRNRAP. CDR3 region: CASGPTGGKSYEQYF. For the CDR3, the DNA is TGTGCTAGTGGACCGACGGGGGGAAAGTCCTACGAGCAGTACTTC.